The entry below describes one T cell receptor (beta chain). No antigen is known for it. This sample is part of a study of early T cells in non-severe SARS-CoV-2 infection. Study context: Unsorted whole blood bulk RNA was sequenced, with unpaired chains. Study results and limitations: In VDJdb matching, anti-spike CD8 responses were favored while private and CD4 specificities went missing.

CDR1 is SGHNT and CDR2 is YYREEE in the germline V gene (reference sequence). V was cut by 0 bases and J by 7 bases, with 13 bases left in between. The CDR3 runs 15 residues. The protocol attached unique molecular identifiers to individual cDNA molecules. TCRdb ran MiXCR on the 5' RACE reads and lists one entry per CDR3 protein. Of approximately 69,000 distinct CDR3 sequences in the sample, about 10% are singletons; the top ten hold roughly 7%. The chain links TRBV5-4 to TRBJ2-2; no clear D gene. This clonotype originated in an adult who was a healthcare worker with PCR-confirmed SARS-CoV-2 infection or an uninfected control (not recorded which). Specimen: whole blood. The CDR3 loop reads CASSLALVGSGELFF. The CDR3 DNA is TGTGCCAGCAGCTTGGCCTTAGTGGGCAGCGGGGAGCTGTTTTTT. The entire variable domain, with the rest obtained from reference TRBV5-4 and TRBJ2-2, is as follows: ETGVTQSPTHLIKTRGQQVTLRCSSQSGHNTVSWYQQALGQGPQFIFQYYREEENGRGNFPPRFSGLQFPNYSSELNVNALELDDSALYLCASSLALVGSGELFFGEGSRLTVL.